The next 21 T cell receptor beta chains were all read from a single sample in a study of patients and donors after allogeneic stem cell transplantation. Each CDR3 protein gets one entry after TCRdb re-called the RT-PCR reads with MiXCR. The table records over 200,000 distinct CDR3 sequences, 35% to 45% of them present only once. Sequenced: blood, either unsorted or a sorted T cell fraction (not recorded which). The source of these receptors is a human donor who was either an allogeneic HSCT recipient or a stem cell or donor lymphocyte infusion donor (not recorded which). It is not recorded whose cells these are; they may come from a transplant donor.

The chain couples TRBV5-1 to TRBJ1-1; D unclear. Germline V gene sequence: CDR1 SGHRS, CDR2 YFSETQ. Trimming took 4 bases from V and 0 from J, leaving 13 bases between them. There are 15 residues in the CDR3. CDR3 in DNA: TGCGCCAGCAGCGACCGCGGAGACATGAACACTGAAGCTTTCTTT. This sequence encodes CASSDRGDMNTEAFF.

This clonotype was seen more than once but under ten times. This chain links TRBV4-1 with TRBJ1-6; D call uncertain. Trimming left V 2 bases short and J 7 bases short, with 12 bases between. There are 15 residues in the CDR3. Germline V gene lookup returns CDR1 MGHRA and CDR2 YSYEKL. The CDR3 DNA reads TGCGCCAGCAGCCAATCGGGAAGGCCGAATTCACCCCTCCACTTT. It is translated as CASSQSGRPNSPLHF.

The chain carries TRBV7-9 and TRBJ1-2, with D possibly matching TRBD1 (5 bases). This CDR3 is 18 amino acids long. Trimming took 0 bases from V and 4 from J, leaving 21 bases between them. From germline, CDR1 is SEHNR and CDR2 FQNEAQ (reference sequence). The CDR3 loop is CASSLAGGDHNTFYGYTF. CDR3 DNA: TGTGCCAGCAGCTTAGCGGGGGGAGATCACAACACTTTCTATGGCTACACCTTC. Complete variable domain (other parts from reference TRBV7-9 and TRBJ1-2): DTGVSQNPRHKITKRGQNVTFRCDPISEHNRLYWYRQTLGQGPEFLTYFQNEAQLEKSRLLSDRFSAERPKGSFSTLEIQRTEQGDSAMYLCASSLAGGDHNTFYGYTFGSGTRLTVV.

In nucleotides, the CDR3 is TGCAGCGTTGAGGGCGGGACGTCCTACGAGCAGTACTTC. This sequence encodes CSVEGGTSYEQYF. This chain connects TRBV29-1 to TRBJ2-7; D is possibly TRBD2 (6 bases). CDR3 length: 13 amino acids. Germline lookup yields CDR1 SQVTM and CDR2 ANQGSEA. The ends were cut back, 3 bases at V and 1 base at J, with 10 bases in the middle.

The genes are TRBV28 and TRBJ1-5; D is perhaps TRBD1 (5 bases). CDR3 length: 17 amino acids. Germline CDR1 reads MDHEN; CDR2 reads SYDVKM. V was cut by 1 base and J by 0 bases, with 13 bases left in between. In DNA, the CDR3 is TGTGCCAGCAGTTTATCCCCAGGGATATATAGCAATCAGCCCCAGCATTTT. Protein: CASSLSPGIYSNQPQHF.

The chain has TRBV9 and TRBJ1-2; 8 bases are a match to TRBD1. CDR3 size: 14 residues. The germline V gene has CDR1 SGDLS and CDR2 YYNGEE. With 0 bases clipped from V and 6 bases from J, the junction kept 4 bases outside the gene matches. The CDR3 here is CASSVATGENGYTF. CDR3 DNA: TGTGCCAGCAGCGTAGCGACAGGGGAAAATGGCTACACCTTC.

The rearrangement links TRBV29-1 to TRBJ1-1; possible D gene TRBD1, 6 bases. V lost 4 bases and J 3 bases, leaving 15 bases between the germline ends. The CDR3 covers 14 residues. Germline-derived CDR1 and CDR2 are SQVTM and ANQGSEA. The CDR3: CSVVVGAWDTEAFF. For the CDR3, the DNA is TGCAGCGTTGTGGTGGGGGCGTGGGACACTGAAGCTTTCTTT.

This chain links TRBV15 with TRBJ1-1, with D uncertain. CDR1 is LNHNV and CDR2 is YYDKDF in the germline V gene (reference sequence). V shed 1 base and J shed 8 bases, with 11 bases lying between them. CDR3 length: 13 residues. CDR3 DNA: TGTGCCACCAGCAGAGCAGCCGCCGGAGAAGCTTTCTTT. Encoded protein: CATSRAAAGEAFF.

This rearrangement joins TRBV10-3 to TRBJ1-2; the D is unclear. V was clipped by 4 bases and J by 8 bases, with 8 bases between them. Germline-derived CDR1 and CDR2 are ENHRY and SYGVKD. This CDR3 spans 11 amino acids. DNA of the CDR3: TGTGCCATCAGTGCCCCCGAAGGCTACACCTTC. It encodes CAISAPEGYTF.

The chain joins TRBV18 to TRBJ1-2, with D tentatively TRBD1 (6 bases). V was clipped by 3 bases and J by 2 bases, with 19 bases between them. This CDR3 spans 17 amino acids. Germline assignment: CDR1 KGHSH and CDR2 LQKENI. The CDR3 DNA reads TGTGCCAGCTCACCGCTGAAACCGCCGCAGGGGAACTATGGCTACACCTTC. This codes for CASSPLKPPQGNYGYTF.

This CDR3 is CSVGNRGSAELFF. CDR3 bases: TGCAGCGTTGGGAACAGGGGATCCGCGGAGCTGTTTTTT. The chain combines TRBV29-1 with TRBJ2-2, with 7 bases matching TRBD1. Trimming at V came to 4 bases and at J to 10 bases, leaving 9 bases not matched to a gene. The germline V gene has CDR1 SQVTM and CDR2 ANQGSEA. The CDR3 covers 13 residues.

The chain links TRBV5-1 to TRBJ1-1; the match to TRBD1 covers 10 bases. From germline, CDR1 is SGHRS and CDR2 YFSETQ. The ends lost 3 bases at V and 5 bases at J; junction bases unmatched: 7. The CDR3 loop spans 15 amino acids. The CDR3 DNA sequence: TGCGCCAGCAGCTCATCGGGACAGGGGCAAACTGAAGCTTTCTTT. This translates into CASSSSGQGQTEAFF.

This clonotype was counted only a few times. The CDR3: CASSLGFSYEQYF. DNA for the CDR3: TGTGCCAGCAGCTTGGGTTTTAGCTACGAGCAGTACTTC. The V and J genes are TRBV5-5 and TRBJ2-7; D call uncertain. Germline V gene data show CDR1 as SGHKS and CDR2 as YYEKEE (reference sequence). CDR3 length equals 13 residues. Deletions cut 0 bases from V and 3 bases from J, with 7 bases between.

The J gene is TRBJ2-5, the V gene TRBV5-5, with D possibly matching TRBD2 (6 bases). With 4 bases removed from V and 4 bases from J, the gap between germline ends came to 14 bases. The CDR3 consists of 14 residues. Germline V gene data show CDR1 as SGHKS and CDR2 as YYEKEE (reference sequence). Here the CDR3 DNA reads TGTGCCAGCAGCCCGCGTTGGGGAGGAGAGACCCAGTACTTC. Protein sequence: CASSPRWGGETQYF.

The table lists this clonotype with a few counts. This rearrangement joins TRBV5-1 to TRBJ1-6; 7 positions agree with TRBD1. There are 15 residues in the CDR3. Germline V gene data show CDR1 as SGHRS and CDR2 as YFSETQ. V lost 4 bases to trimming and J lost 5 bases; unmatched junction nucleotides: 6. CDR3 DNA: TGCGCCAGCAGCGATCGGACAGGAAATAATTCACCCCTCCACTTT. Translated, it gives CASSDRTGNNSPLHF.

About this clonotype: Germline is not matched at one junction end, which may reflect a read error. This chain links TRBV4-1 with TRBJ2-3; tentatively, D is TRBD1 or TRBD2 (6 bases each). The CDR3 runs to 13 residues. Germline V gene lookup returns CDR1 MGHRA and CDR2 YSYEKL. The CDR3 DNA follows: TGCGCCTGCAGGGGAGGCTACTCAGATACGCAGTATTTT. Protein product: CACRGGYSDTQYF.

CDR3 loop: CSASQGAGEKLFF. The CDR3, as DNA: TGCAGTGCCTCACAGGGGGCTGGTGAAAAACTGTTTTTT. The chain couples TRBV20-1 to TRBJ1-4; 9 nucleotides match TRBD1. Trimming removed 6 bases from V and 7 bases from J; junction bases left unmatched: 6. The CDR3 runs to 13 residues. Looked up from germline, CDR1 is DFQATT and CDR2 is SNEGSKA (reference sequence).

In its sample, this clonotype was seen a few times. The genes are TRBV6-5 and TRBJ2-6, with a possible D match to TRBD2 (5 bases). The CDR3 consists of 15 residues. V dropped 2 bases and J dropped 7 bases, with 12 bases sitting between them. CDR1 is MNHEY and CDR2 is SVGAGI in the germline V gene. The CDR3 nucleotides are TGTGCCAGCAGTTACGGGGATCGGGGAGCCAACGTCCTGACTTTC. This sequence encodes CASSYGDRGANVLTF.

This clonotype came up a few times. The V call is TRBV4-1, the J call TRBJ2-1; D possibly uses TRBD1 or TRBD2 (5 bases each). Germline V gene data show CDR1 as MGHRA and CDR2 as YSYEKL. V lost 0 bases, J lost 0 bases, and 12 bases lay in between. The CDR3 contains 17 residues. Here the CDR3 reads CASSQDGGASSYNEQFF. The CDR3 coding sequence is TGCGCCAGCAGCCAAGATGGGGGTGCCAGCTCCTACAATGAGCAGTTCTTC.

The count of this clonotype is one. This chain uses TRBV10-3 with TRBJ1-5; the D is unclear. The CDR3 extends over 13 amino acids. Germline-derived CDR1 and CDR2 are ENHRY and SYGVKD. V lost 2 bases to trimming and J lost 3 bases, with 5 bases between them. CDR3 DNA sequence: TGTGCCATCAGTGAGGATCCCAATCAGCCCCAGCATTTT. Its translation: CAISEDPNQPQHF.

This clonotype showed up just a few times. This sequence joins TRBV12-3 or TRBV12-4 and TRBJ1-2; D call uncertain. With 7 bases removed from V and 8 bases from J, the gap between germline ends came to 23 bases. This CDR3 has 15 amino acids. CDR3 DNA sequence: TGTGCCAGCACCCTCCACAACAACCCTGCTCGAGGCTACACCTTC. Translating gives CASTLHNNPARGYTF.